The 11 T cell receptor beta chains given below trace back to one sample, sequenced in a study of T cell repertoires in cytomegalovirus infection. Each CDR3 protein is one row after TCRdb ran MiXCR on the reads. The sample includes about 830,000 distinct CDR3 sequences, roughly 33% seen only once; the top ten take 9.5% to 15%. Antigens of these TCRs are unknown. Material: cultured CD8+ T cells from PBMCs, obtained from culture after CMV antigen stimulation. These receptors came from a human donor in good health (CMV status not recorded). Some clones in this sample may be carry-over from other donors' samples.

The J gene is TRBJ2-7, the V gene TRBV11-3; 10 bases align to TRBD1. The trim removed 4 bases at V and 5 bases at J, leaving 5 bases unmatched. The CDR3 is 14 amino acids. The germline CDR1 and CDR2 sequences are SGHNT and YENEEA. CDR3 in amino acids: CASSWDRGCNEQYV. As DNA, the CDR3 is TGTGCCAGCAGCTGGGACAGGGGTTGCAACGAGCAGTACGTC.

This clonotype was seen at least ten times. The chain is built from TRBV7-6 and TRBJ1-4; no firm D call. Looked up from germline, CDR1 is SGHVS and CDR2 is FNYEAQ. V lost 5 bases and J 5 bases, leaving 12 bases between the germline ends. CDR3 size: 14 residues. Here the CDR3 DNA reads TGTGCCAGCAGCCTTGACAACCTCAATGAAAAACTGTTTTTT. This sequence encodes CASSLDNLNEKLFF.

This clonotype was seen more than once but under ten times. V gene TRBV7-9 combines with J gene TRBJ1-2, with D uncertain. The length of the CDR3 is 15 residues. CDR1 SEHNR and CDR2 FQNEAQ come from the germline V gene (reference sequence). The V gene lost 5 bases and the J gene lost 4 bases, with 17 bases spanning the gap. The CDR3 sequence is CASSLPGEGTYGYTF. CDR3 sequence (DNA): TGTGCCAGCAGCCTTCCCGGAGAGGGAACCTATGGCTACACCTTC.

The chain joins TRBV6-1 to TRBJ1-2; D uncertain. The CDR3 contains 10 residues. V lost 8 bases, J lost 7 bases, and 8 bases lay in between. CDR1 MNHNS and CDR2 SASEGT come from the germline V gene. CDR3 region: CASGGSGYTF. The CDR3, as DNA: TGTGCCAGCGGAGGGTCTGGCTACACCTTC.

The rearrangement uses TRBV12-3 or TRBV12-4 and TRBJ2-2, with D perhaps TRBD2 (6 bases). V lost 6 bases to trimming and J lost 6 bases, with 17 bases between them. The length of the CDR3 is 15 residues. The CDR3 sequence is CASSLPGEGSGELFF. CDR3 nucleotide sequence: TGTGCCAGCAGCTTGCCGGGGGAAGGTTCCGGGGAGCTGTTTTTT.

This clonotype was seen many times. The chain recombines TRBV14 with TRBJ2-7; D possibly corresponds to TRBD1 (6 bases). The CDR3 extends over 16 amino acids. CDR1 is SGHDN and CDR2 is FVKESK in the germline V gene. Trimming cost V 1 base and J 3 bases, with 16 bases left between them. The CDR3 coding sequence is TGTGCCAGCAGCCAAGGAATAGACAGGAGTAACTACGAGCAGTACTTC. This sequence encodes CASSQGIDRSNYEQYF.

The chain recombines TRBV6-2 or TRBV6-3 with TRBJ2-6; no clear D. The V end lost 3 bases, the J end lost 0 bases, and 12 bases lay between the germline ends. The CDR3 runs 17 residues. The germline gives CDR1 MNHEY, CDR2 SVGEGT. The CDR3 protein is CASSYWEVVSGANVLTF. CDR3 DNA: TGTGCCAGCAGTTATTGGGAAGTCGTCTCTGGGGCCAACGTCCTGACTTTC.

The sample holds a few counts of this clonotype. CDR3 protein: CASSGPDRVGTDTQYF. CDR3 nucleotides: TGTGCCAGCAGTGGGCCCGACAGGGTTGGGACAGATACGCAGTATTTT. The chain employs TRBV6-6 and TRBJ2-3; 7 nucleotides line up with TRBD1. The length of the CDR3 is 16 residues. Germline trimming cut 5 bases from V and 3 bases from J; bases unmatched to any gene: 11. Germline V gene lookup returns CDR1 MNHNY and CDR2 SVGAGI (reference sequence).

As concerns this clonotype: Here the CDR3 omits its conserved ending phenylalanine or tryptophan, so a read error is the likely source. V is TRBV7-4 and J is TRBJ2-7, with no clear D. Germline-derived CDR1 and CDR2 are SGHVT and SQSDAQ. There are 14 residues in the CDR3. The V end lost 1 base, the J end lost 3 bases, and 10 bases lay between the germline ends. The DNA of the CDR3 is TGTGCCAGCAGCTTAGATGGGTTGGGCTACGAGCAGTACATC. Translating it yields CASSLDGLGYEQYI.

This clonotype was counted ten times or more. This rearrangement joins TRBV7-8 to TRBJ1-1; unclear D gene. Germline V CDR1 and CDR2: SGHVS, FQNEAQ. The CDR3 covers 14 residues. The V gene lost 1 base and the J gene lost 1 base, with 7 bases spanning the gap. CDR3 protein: CASSLGWANTEAFF. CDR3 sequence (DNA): TGTGCCAGCAGCTTAGGTTGGGCGAACACTGAAGCTTTCTTT.

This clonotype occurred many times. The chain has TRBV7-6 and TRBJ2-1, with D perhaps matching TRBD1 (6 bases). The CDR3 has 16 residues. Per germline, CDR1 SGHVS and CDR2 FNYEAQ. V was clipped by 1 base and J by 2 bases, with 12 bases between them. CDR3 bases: TGTGCCAGCAGCTTAGGAACAGGGAACACCTACAATGAGCAGTTCTTC. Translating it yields CASSLGTGNTYNEQFF.